This TCR beta chain was captured by sequencing in a study of cytomegalovirus exposure and HLA in healthy donors. Study-wide results and caveats: Associated with HLA alleles at 0.05 false discovery rate in a later analysis were around 15,000 TCR beta sequences. Rarity held for most TCR sequences, but there were some public TCRs that occurred in many donors.

At collection, donors were nominally healthy, but unrecorded immune exposures were probable. Germline CDR1 reads SGHNT; CDR2 reads YENEEA. CDR3 length equals 13 residues. The V gene lost 5 bases and the J gene lost 6 bases, with 14 bases spanning the gap. PCR involved 60 Vbeta and 13 Jbeta primers. Sequenced by immunoSEQ multiplex PCR; TCRdb stores in-frame clones only, minus some. Of some 110,000 clones in the sample, more than 65% were seen once. On this clone: Its matching antigen is unknown.

This TCR came from a woman in her thirties in good health and CMV-seronegative. This chain connects TRBV11-3 to TRBJ2-7, with a tentative D call TRBD1 (6 bases). The sample was PBMCs. The CDR3: CASSQVDSGEQYF. As DNA, the CDR3 is TGTGCCAGCAGCCAGGTGGACAGTGGCGAGCAGTACTTC.